These 22 T cell receptor beta chains originate from one sample sequenced in a study of shared clonotypes between healthy human individuals. Assay used: immunoSEQ multiplex PCR; TCRdb lists only in-frame clones, some missing. The repertoire holds about a million clones, around four fifths seen once, with 1.4% in the top ten. The sequenced sample was memory CD4+ T cells sorted from blood. The sample's subset: CD45RA-negative fraction. These receptors came from a man between 18 and 35 years old in good health.

The chain carries TRBV19 and TRBJ2-5; tentatively, D is TRBD2 (6 bases). Germline V lookup: CDR1 LNHDA, CDR2 SQIVND (reference sequence). Trimming took off 3 bases at V and 4 bases at J, with 6 bases between the two ends. This CDR3 is built from 12 residues. CDR3 amino acids: CASSMGGETQYF. CDR3 DNA sequence: TGTGCCAGTAGTATGGGGGGAGAGACCCAGTACTTC.

V and J are TRBV30 and TRBJ1-2, with TRBD1 as a possible D gene (6 bases). Trimming removed 2 bases at V and 8 bases at J, with 12 bases between. CDR1 is GTSNPN and CDR2 is SVGIG in the germline V gene (reference sequence). The CDR3 is made up of 12 amino acids. DNA for the CDR3: TGTGCCTGGAGTTTACAGGGTTTGGGCTACACCTTC. This encodes CAWSLQGLGYTF.

The V call is TRBV28, the J call TRBJ2-1, with TRBD2 identical over 8 bases. The CDR3 is made up of 17 amino acids. From germline, CDR1 is MDHEN and CDR2 SYDVKM. J was trimmed by 2 bases and V by 6 bases; bases with no gene match: 12. For the CDR3, the DNA is TGTGCCAGCAGCTCGGCCGGGGGGGGAAGGACCTACAATGAGCAGTTCTTC. The encoded protein is CASSSAGGGRTYNEQFF.

The chain has TRBV7-9 and TRBJ1-2; D is perhaps TRBD1 (6 bases). Germline values: CDR1 SEHNR, CDR2 FQNEAQ (reference sequence). V lost 5 bases, J lost 6 bases, and 16 bases lay in between. The CDR3 spans 14 residues. The DNA of the CDR3 is TGTGCCAGCAGCGTTACAGGGTCAAGCAATGGCTACACCTTC. Amino acids: CASSVTGSSNGYTF.

This clone occurred once. This chain's CDR3 is CASGGLAGNEQFF. CDR3 bases: TGTGCCAGCGGGGGACTAGCGGGTAATGAGCAGTTCTTC. The chain combines TRBV11-2 with TRBJ2-1; TRBD2 aligns across 12 bases. Germline assignment: CDR1 SGHAT and CDR2 FQNNGV. The CDR3 extends over 13 amino acids. J was trimmed by 7 bases and V by 8 bases; bases with no gene match: 3.

Ten or more counts support this clone. The chain joins TRBV6-1 to TRBJ1-4; no firm D call. Germline CDR1 is MNHNS and CDR2 is SASEGT. Trimming cost V 1 base and J 6 bases, with 15 bases left between them. This CDR3 comprises 16 residues. The CDR3 DNA reads TGTGCCAGCAGTGAAGTCTATAGGAGGGCGGATGAAAAACTGTTTTTT. Translation gives CASSEVYRRADEKLFF.

The chain joins TRBV9 to TRBJ1-1, with 8 bases identical to TRBD1. The CDR3 runs to 15 residues. Germline loops: CDR1 SGDLS, CDR2 YYNGEE. The V segment lost 4 bases and the J segment 3 bases; nucleotides outside the gene matches: 8. The CDR3 sequence is CASSPTDRAHTEAFF. In DNA, the CDR3 is TGTGCCAGCAGCCCGACGGACAGGGCACACACTGAAGCTTTCTTT. Complete variable domain (other parts from reference TRBV9 and TRBJ1-1): DSGVTQTPKHLITATGQRVTLRCSPRSGDLSVYWYQQSLDQGLQFLIQYYNGEERAKGNILERFSAQQFPDLHSELNLSSLELGDSALYFCASSPTDRAHTEAFFGQGTRLTVV.

This clone occurred once. The chain has TRBV7-9 and TRBJ2-3; D unresolved. V was cut by 5 bases and J by 5 bases, with 11 bases left in between. CDR1 SEHNR and CDR2 FQNEAQ come from the germline V gene (reference sequence). This CDR3 contains 13 residues. The CDR3 here is CASSTTRVDTQYF. The CDR3 nucleotides read TGTGCCAGCAGCACAACCAGAGTAGATACGCAGTATTTT.

The rearrangement joins TRBV11-3 to TRBJ2-3, with D possibly being TRBD2 (6 bases). Between the trimmed V and J ends, which lost 1 base and 1 base, there was a span of 15 bases. The CDR3 is 17 amino acids. CDR1 is SGHNT, CDR2 YENEEA, per germline. The CDR3 DNA follows: TGTGCCAGCAGCTTAGGTTCCCGGGGAGGCGGCACAGATACGCAGTATTTT. It codes for CASSLGSRGGGTDTQYF.

This chain uses TRBV10-3 with TRBJ1-2; D call uncertain. The CDR3 extends over 13 amino acids. Trimming pared 2 bases from V and 7 bases from J, leaving 11 bases between. Germline CDR1 reads ENHRY; CDR2 reads SYGVKD. CDR3 region: CAISEAWEGGYTF. In nucleotides, the CDR3 is TGTGCCATCAGTGAGGCTTGGGAGGGTGGCTACACCTTC.

This rearrangement joins TRBV11-3 to TRBJ1-1; 7 bases agree with TRBD1. The CDR3 length is 15 residues. The germline CDR1 and CDR2 sequences are SGHNT and YENEEA. The V segment lost 5 bases and the J segment 0 bases; nucleotides outside the gene matches: 6. CDR3 in DNA: TGTGCCAGCAGCCTGTGGACAGGTTTGAACACTGAAGCTTTCTTT. Its translation: CASSLWTGLNTEAFF.

The chain carries TRBV2 and TRBJ2-7; 14 bases are shared with TRBD2. With V trimmed by 8 bases and J by 6 bases, 9 bases remained unmatched. Germline-derived CDR1 and CDR2 are SNHLY and FYNNEI. The CDR3 covers 15 residues. The CDR3 spells CASGTSGSPGGEQYF. The CDR3 nucleotides read TGTGCCAGCGGGACTAGCGGGAGTCCCGGGGGCGAGCAGTACTTC. Variable domain in full (rest from reference TRBV2 and TRBJ2-7): EPEVTQTPSHQVTQMGQEVILRCVPISNHLYFYWYRQILGQKVEFLVSFYNNEISEKSEIFDDQFSVERPDGSNFTLKIRSTKLEDSAMYFCASGTSGSPGGEQYFGPGTRLTVT.

J is TRBJ2-6 and V is TRBV10-3; 8 nucleotides agree with TRBD1. The germline V gene has CDR1 ENHRY and CDR2 SYGVKD. This CDR3 region has 16 residues. J was trimmed by 0 bases and V by 4 bases; bases with no gene match: 2. For the CDR3, the DNA is TGTGCCATCAGTGGGACAGGGAACTCTGGGGCCAACGTCCTGACTTTC. This codes for CAISGTGNSGANVLTF.

This clone was detected only a few times. The J gene is TRBJ1-2, the V gene TRBV19; the D is unclear. Between the trimmed V and J ends, which lost 5 bases and 1 base, there was a span of 11 bases. Looked up from germline, CDR1 is LNHDA and CDR2 is SQIVND (reference sequence). CDR3 length: 14 amino acids. The DNA for the CDR3 is TGTGCCAGTAGTTCCCAGAACCTTAACTATGGCTACACCTTC. Its translation is CASSSQNLNYGYTF.

This chain links TRBV12-5 with TRBJ2-5; D may be TRBD2 (6 bases). V was cut by 6 bases and J by 5 bases, with 13 bases left in between. The CDR3 contains 13 residues. Per germline, CDR1 LGHNT and CDR2 FRNRAP. CDR3 residues: CASGHGGSETQYF. In nucleotides, the CDR3 is TGTGCTAGTGGCCATGGGGGGAGTGAGACCCAGTACTTC.

This chain uses TRBV7-8 with TRBJ2-7; D is possibly TRBD2 (7 bases). Per the germline V gene, CDR1 is SGHVS and CDR2 is FQNEAQ. This CDR3 contains 17 residues. The V gene lost 5 bases and the J gene lost 0 bases, with 20 bases spanning the gap. CDR3 in amino acids: CASSLGGATGLSYEQYF. In nucleotides, the CDR3 is TGTGCCAGCAGCCTTGGGGGGGCTACGGGACTCTCCTACGAGCAGTACTTC.

This chain links TRBV19 with TRBJ1-2; D gene uncertain. Germline V gives CDR1 LNHDA, CDR2 SQIVND (reference sequence). V lost 2 bases and J 0 bases, leaving 13 bases between the germline ends. The CDR3 has 16 residues. In nucleotides, the CDR3 is TGTGCCAGTAGTATACGGCCACAGCGCTCTAACTATGGCTACACCTTC. Its protein is CASSIRPQRSNYGYTF.

This clone was counted a few times. V is TRBV28 and J is TRBJ1-2; D unresolved. Trimming removed 0 bases at V and 1 base at J, with 12 bases between. Germline loops: CDR1 MDHEN, CDR2 SYDVKM. The CDR3 runs to 16 residues. CDR3 bases: TGTGCCAGCAGTTTATGGCATCGCGGGGATAACTATGGCTACACCTTC. Translation: CASSLWHRGDNYGYTF.

In this sample, this clone turned up a few times. Other DNA sequences in this specimen translate into the identical CDR3. This rearrangement joins TRBV2 to TRBJ1-6; D is unresolved. This CDR3 is built from 12 residues. Germline V CDR1 and CDR2: SNHLY, FYNNEI. V gave up 6 bases and J gave up 7 bases, with 7 bases separating them. The CDR3 here is CASRRSNSPLHF. The DNA for the CDR3 is TGTGCCAGCAGACGCTCCAATTCACCCCTCCACTTT. The full variable domain, in which reference TRBV2 and TRBJ1-6 provide the parts outside the CDR3, is EPEVTQTPSHQVTQMGQEVILRCVPISNHLYFYWYRQILGQKVEFLVSFYNNEISEKSEIFDDQFSVERPDGSNFTLKIRSTKLEDSAMYFCASRRSNSPLHFGNGTRLTVT.

This CDR3 is CASRRGREQYF. The DNA of the CDR3 is TGTGCCAGCAGACGAGGGAGGGAGCAGTACTTC. The J gene is TRBJ2-7, the V gene TRBV5-6; tentatively, D is TRBD2 (6 bases). With 5 bases removed from V and 7 bases from J, the gap between germline ends came to 10 bases. Germline V gene lookup returns CDR1 SGHDT and CDR2 YYEEEE. The CDR3 length is 11 residues.

This rearrangement joins TRBV6-1 to TRBJ1-2; D perhaps matches TRBD1 (6 bases). V lost 5 bases and J lost 2, with 15 bases in between. Germline assignment: CDR1 MNHNS and CDR2 SASEGT. This CDR3 contains 15 residues. The CDR3 sequence is CASSPRIGQNYGYTF. The CDR3 DNA sequence: TGTGCCAGCAGTCCCAGAATAGGACAGAACTATGGCTACACCTTC.

As concerns this clone: Other nucleotide sequences in the sample specify the same CDR3. The CDR3 region is CASSEARGGQPQHF. In nucleotides, the CDR3 is TGTGCCAGCAGTGAAGCGAGGGGCGGACAGCCCCAGCATTTT. J is TRBJ1-5 and V is TRBV2, with TRBD1 as a possible D gene (5 bases). V gave up 0 bases and J gave up 7 bases, with 10 bases separating them. This CDR3 region has 14 residues. Germline CDR1 is SNHLY and CDR2 is FYNNEI.